These T cell receptor beta chains were read from a single sample in a study of radiotherapy plus CTLA-4 blockade in lung cancer. The repertoire was sequenced with immunoSEQ multiplex PCR; TCRdb's copy has only in-frame clones and lacks some. The sample has roughly 50,000 clones; about 88% are singletons. The starting material was peripheral blood, obtained from a patient treated with radiotherapy plus ipilimumab. All receptors come from a human donor with non-small cell lung cancer whose response to radiotherapy plus ipilimumab could not be evaluated. Each CDR3 is given with its conserved first and last residue. The D gene is left open where the match is weak. Clone sizes are given selectively: once, few, many, or a class where the clone is expanded.

TRBJ2-7 | - | TRBD2 | TRBV7-7 | CASSLLLAGGPLFYEQYF | TGTGCCAGCAGCCTTCTACTAGCGGGGGGGCCGCTATTCTACGAGCAGTACTTC
TRBJ2-1 | - | TRBD2 | TRBV27 | CASSILGGGVVGNEQFF | TGTGCCAGCAGCATCCTCGGGGGGGGAGTAGTGGGTAATGAGCAGTTCTTC
TRBJ1-1 | - | TRBD1 | TRBV18 | CASSPPTGQNTEAFF | TGTGCCAGCTCACCACCGACAGGGCAGAACACTGAAGCTTTCTTT
TRBJ2-7 | - | - | TRBV5-4 | CASSPLGANYEQYF | TGTGCCAGCAGCCCCCTGGGGGCGAACTACGAGCAGTACTTC
TRBJ1-4 | - | TRBD1 | TRBV7-8 | CASSLFRAGGRNEKLFF | TGTGCCAGCAGCTTATTTAGGGCAGGGGGCCGAAATGAAAAACTGTTTTTT
TRBJ1-2 | - | TRBD1 | TRBV28 | CASSKTGGAQGYTF | TGTGCCAGCAGCAAAACAGGGGGCGCGCAGGGCTACACCTTC
TRBJ2-7 | few | TRBD2 | TRBV5-8 | CASSWLPLLRETYEQYF | TGTGCCAGCAGCTGGTTACCGTTGTTGCGGGAGACCTACGAGCAGTACTTC
TRBJ1-1 | - | TRBD1 | TRBV2 | CASSPTGTVTEAFF | TGTGCCAGCAGTCCGACAGGGACAGTTACTGAAGCTTTCTTT
TRBJ1-2 | - | - | TRBV7-2 | CASSLRVANYGYTF | TGTGCCAGCAGCCTCAGGGTGGCCAACTATGGCTACACCTTC
TRBJ1-5 | - | TRBD1 | TRBV28 | CATQGGNQPQHF | TGTGCGACACAGGGGGGAAATCAGCCCCAGCATTTT
TRBJ2-7 | - | - | TRBV19 | CASGGGGPYEQYF | TGTGCCAGTGGTGGAGGAGGACCCTACGAGCAGTACTTC
TRBJ2-7 | few | - | TRBV28 | CASGLLSSYEQYF | TGTGCCAGTGGACTGTTGAGCTCCTACGAGCAGTACTTC
TRBJ2-2 | - | TRBD1 | TRBV14 | CASSRGAGQGNGELFF | TGTGCCAGCAGCCGAGGCGCGGGACAGGGTAACGGGGAGCTGTTTTTT
TRBJ1-4 | few | TRBD1 | TRBV6-5 | CASSLDRGDEKLFF | TGTGCCAGCAGTTTGGACAGGGGCGATGAAAAACTGTTTTTT
TRBJ1-2 | - | - | TRBV28 | CASSLEGVGYTF | TGTGCCAGCAGTTTAGAGGGGGTTGGCTACACCTTC
TRBJ1-3 | - | - | TRBV2 | CASNPGIENTIYF | TGTGCCAGCAATCCGGGAATAGAAAACACCATATATTTT
TRBJ1-6 | - | - | TRBV19 | CASRRGGSPLHF | TGTGCCAGTAGGAGGGGGGGGTCACCCCTCCACTTT
TRBJ2-7 | - | TRBD2 | TRBV5-1 | CASSFRGGDEQYF | TGCGCCAGCAGCTTTCGGGGGGGCGACGAGCAGTACTTC
TRBJ2-3 | - | - | TRBV5-4 | CASSLDPGDTQYF | TGTGCCAGCAGCTTGGACCCCGGAGATACGCAGTATTTT
TRBJ1-1 | - | - | TRBV5-1 | CASSLAEEVVGTEAFF | TGCGCCAGCAGCTTGGCCGAGGAGGTGGTCGGAACTGAAGCTTTCTTT
TRBJ1-1 | once | - | TRBV10-1 | CASSSQVNTEAFF | TGCGCCAGCAGCTCACAGGTGAACACTGAAGCTTTCTTT
TRBJ1-1 | - | - | TRBV5-1 | CASREGAQDTEAFF | TGCGCCAGCAGGGAAGGGGCGCAAGACACTGAAGCTTTCTTT
TRBJ2-3 | - | TRBD2 | TRBV5-1 | CASSLAISGILTDTQYF | TGCGCCAGCAGCTTGGCCATTAGCGGGATTCTCACAGATACGCAGTATTTT
TRBJ1-1 | - | - | TRBV5-1 | CASSLTANTEAFF | TGCGCCAGCAGCTTGACAGCGAACACTGAAGCTTTCTTT
TRBJ2-3 | - | TRBD1 | TRBV28 | CASGTGDGTDTQYF | TGTGCCAGCGGTACAGGGGATGGGACAGATACGCAGTATTTT
TRBJ1-3 | - | - | TRBV5-4 | CASSLTATGNTIYF | TGTGCCAGCAGCCTGACAGCAACTGGAAACACCATATATTTT
TRBJ1-2 | few | - | TRBV28 | CASRADSLNYGYTF | TGTGCCAGCAGAGCCGACAGCCTCAACTATGGCTACACCTTC
TRBJ1-1 | - | - | TRBV25-1 | CASSEYGQKNTEAFF | TGTGCCAGCAGTGAATATGGGCAGAAGAACACTGAAGCTTTCTTT
TRBJ1-2 | - | TRBD1 | TRBV2 | CASSGQGNFGYTF | TGTGCCAGCAGTGGACAGGGAAACTTTGGCTACACCTTC
TRBJ1-5 | - | - | TRBV6-5 | CASSYGGVNQPQHF | TGTGCCAGCAGTTACGGGGGGGTCAATCAGCCCCAGCATTTT
TRBJ1-1 | once | - | TRBV28 | CASRLTGTRNTEAFF | TGTGCCAGCAGATTGACCGGGACACGGAACACTGAAGCTTTCTTT
TRBJ2-7 | few | - | TRBV2 | CASSEGRVWDEQYF | TGTGCCAGCAGTGAAGGGAGGGTGTGGGACGAGCAGTACTTC
TRBJ2-1 | - | - | TRBV4-2 | CASSQGDTYNEQFF | TGTGCCAGCAGCCAAGGAGATACCTACAATGAGCAGTTCTTC
TRBJ2-5 | few | TRBD2 | TRBV7-2 | CASSRGLAGGQETQYF | TGTGCCAGCAGCCGTGGACTAGCGGGGGGGCAAGAGACCCAGTACTTC
TRBJ1-2 | once | - | TRBV7-2 | CASSLIPPGRAQANYGYTF | TGTGCCAGCAGCTTAATCCCCCCGGGGAGGGCCCAAGCTAACTATGGCTACACCTTC
TRBJ1-5 | once | - | TRBV10-1 | CASSAGVNQPQHF | TGCGCCAGCAGTGCAGGGGTCAATCAGCCCCAGCATTTT
TRBJ2-1 | - | - | TRBV7-9 | CASSPQAWFQGARSDEQFF | TGTGCCAGCAGCCCCCAGGCATGGTTCCAGGGCGCTAGGAGCGATGAGCAGTTCTTC
TRBJ1-5 | - | - | TRBV5-1 | CASSLGAGQPQHF | TGCGCCAGCAGCTTGGGGGCCGGTCAGCCCCAGCATTTT
TRBJ2-6 | few | - | TRBV18 | CASSPAAGSHSGANVLTF | TGTGCCAGCTCACCCGCGGCGGGATCCCACTCTGGGGCCAACGTCCTGACTTTC
TRBJ2-7 | - | - | TRBV6-1 | CASSVSGGTLSYEQYF | TGTGCCAGCAGTGTGAGCGGCGGGACCCTCTCCTACGAGCAGTACTTC
TRBJ2-2 | - | TRBD2 | TRBV11-2 | CASSLLAGATNTGELFF | TGTGCCAGCAGCTTACTAGCGGGAGCAACGAACACCGGGGAGCTGTTTTTT
TRBJ1-1 | - | TRBD1 | TRBV30 | CAWSRDRAYTEAFF | TGTGCCTGGAGTAGGGACAGGGCTTACACTGAAGCTTTCTTT
TRBJ1-5 | - | TRBD1 | TRBV5-5 | CASSSSAGQSNQPQHF | TGTGCCAGCAGCTCCTCGGCGGGACAGAGCAATCAGCCCCAGCATTTT
TRBJ2-2 | - | - | TRBV4-1 | CASSPRGAGELFF | TGCGCCAGCAGCCCCAGGGGGGCCGGGGAGCTGTTTTTT
TRBJ1-2 | - | - | TRBV5-4 | CASSLTGLTGYTF | TGTGCCAGCAGTTTGACAGGCCTAACTGGCTACACCTTC
TRBJ2-3 | few | TRBD2 | TRBV4-3 | CASSQDRAGGPADTQYF | TGCGCCAGCAGCCAAGATCGGGCGGGAGGGCCGGCAGATACGCAGTATTTT
TRBJ2-7 | - | TRBD1 | TRBV7-2 | CASSLPGTGVGEQYF | TGTGCCAGCAGCCTGCCTGGGACAGGGGTGGGCGAGCAGTACTTC
TRBJ2-5 | - | - | TRBV7-2 | CASSRRQDQETQYF | TGTGCCAGCAGCAGACGACAGGATCAAGAGACCCAGTACTTC
TRBJ1-2 | - | - | TRBV28 | CASSLAVNYGYTF | TGTGCCAGCAGTTTAGCGGTGAACTATGGCTACACCTTC
TRBJ1-2 | - | TRBD1 | TRBV27 | CASSPWDRSEVRGYTF | TGTGCCAGCAGTCCCTGGGACAGGAGCGAGGTCAGGGGCTACACCTTC
TRBJ2-3 | - | TRBD1 | TRBV5-4 | CASSLDRGPRTDTQYF | TGTGCCAGCAGCTTGGACAGGGGGCCCCGCACAGATACGCAGTATTTT
TRBJ1-6 | - | - | TRBV7-9 | CASSTRQDSPLHF | TGTGCCAGCAGCACCAGACAGGATTCACCCCTCCACTTT
TRBJ1-1 | - | TRBD1 | TRBV11-2 | CASSSPRQGGGAFF | TGTGCCAGCAGCTCCCCTAGACAGGGTGGGGGGGCTTTCTTT
TRBJ1-5 | - | - | TRBV6-6 | CASSYPEGSQPQHF | TGTGCCAGCAGTTACCCAGAAGGGAGTCAGCCCCAGCATTTT
TRBJ2-1 | - | TRBD2 | TRBV7-2 | CASSLSLLAGANNEQFF | TGTGCCAGCAGCCTGAGCCTCCTAGCGGGAGCCAACAATGAGCAGTTCTTC
TRBJ1-1 | - | - | TRBV6-6 | CASSLRGGGTEAFF | TGTGCCAGCAGTCTGCGGGGCGGGGGAACTGAAGCTTTCTTT
TRBJ2-5 | - | TRBD1 | TRBV6-1 | CASSRTGLGWETQYF | TGTGCCAGCAGCAGGACAGGGCTGGGGTGGGAGACCCAGTACTTC
TRBJ2-2 | - | - | TRBV6-4 | CASSEIGAPGELFF | TGTGCCAGCAGTGAGATTGGGGCCCCCGGGGAGCTGTTTTTT